This T cell receptor (beta chain) originates from a study of blood T cell repertoires in COVID-19. Original methodology: Reference gene primer amplification in the assay estimated nucleated cell counts. TCRdb's copy holds only in-frame clones and misses some; the assay was immunoSEQ multiplex PCR. V and J calls and clone size follow that table, whereas D and trimming were derived from the DNA. The data contain roughly 300,000 clones, 80% to 90% of them singletons. Participant ages covered 18 to 89 years across 20 to 30 US areas. Participants' reported clinical history set cohort assignment. The V end lost 6 bases, the J end lost 1 base, and 19 bases lay between the germline ends. This CDR3 spans 17 amino acids. Germline V gives CDR1 MNHEY, CDR2 SVGEGT.

This sequence originates from a woman aged 40-49 years with acute COVID-19. V is TRBV6-2 or TRBV6-3 and J is TRBJ1-5; D is possibly TRBD1 (6 bases). Sequencing used PBMCs or T cells enriched from blood (not recorded which). CDR3 sequence reads: CASSVKQGWESNQPQHF. As DNA, the CDR3 is TGTGCCAGCAGCGTGAAACAGGGATGGGAAAGCAATCAGCCCCAGCATTTT.